This T cell receptor (beta chain) was profiled in a study of early T cells in non-severe SARS-CoV-2 infection. TCRdb ran MiXCR on the 5' RACE reads and lists one entry per CDR3 protein. The profile shows about 99,000 distinct CDR3 sequences, 16% of them singletons. A few counts support this clonotype. Germline trimming cut 7 bases from V and 7 bases from J; bases unmatched to any gene: 9. The CDR3 is 15 residues long. The germline V gene has CDR1 MNHEY and CDR2 SMNVEV (reference sequence). The receptor's source is an adult who was a healthcare worker with PCR-confirmed SARS-CoV-2 infection or an uninfected control (not recorded which). Sequencing was done on a sample of whole blood. The chain carries TRBV27 and TRBJ2-7; the match to TRBD2 covers 14 bases. This CDR3 is CASKPLTSGREEQYF. The CDR3 coding sequence is TGTGCCAGCAAGCCTCTGACTAGCGGGAGGGAAGAGCAGTACTTC.